Sequencing of this T cell receptor (beta chain) was carried out in a study of cytomegalovirus exposure and HLA in healthy donors. Study at large: The 90 to 150 validation repertoires were produced on the same platform as the roughly 690 repertoires of the first cohort. This was reported in a later analysis.

The donors were members of the validation cohort comprising about 130 subjects, separate from the roughly 670-subject first cohort. Here immunoSEQ multiplex PCR was the method, and the copy in TCRdb shows in-frame clones only, minus some. Found here are around 300,000 clones, roughly 87% of them singletons; the top ten hold around 0.88%. About this clone itself: Its antigen remains unidentified.

Study observations and caveats: The study listed under 200 cytomegalovirus-associated TCR beta chains.

CDR3 length equals 14 residues. J was trimmed by 10 bases and V by 2 bases; bases with no gene match: 8. Germline assignment: CDR1 SNHLY and CDR2 FYNNEI. The sequencing sample was made of PBMCs. The chain employs TRBV2 and TRBJ2-1; 7 bases are a match to TRBD1. This receptor was identified in a man younger than 45 in good health and CMV-seronegative. CDR3 in DNA: TGTGCCAGCAGTGAATTCACAGGGGCATACGAGCAGTTCTTC. Protein product: CASSEFTGAYEQFF.